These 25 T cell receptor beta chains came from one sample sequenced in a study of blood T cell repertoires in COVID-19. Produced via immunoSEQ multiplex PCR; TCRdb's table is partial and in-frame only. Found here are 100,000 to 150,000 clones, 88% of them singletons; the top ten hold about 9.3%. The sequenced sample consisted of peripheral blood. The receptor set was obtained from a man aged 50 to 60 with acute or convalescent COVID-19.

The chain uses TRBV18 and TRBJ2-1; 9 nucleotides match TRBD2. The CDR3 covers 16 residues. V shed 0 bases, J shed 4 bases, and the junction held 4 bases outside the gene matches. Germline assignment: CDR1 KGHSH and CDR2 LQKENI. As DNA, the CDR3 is TGTGCCAGCTCACCACCCTCCAGCGGGAGGTACAATGAGCAGTTCTTC. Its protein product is CASSPPSSGRYNEQFF.

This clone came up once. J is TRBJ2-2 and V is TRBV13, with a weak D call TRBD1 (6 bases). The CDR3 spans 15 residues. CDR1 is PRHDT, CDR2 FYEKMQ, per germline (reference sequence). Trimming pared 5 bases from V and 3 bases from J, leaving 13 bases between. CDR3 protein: CASSADRLYTGELFF. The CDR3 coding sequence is TGTGCCAGCAGCGCCGACAGGCTTTACACCGGGGAGCTGTTTTTT. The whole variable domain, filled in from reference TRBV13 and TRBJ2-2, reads AAGVIQSPRHLIKEKRETATLKCYPIPRHDTVYWYQQGPGQDPQFLISFYEKMQSDKGSIPDRFSAQQFSDYHSELNMSSLELGDSALYFCASSADRLYTGELFFGEGSRLTVL.

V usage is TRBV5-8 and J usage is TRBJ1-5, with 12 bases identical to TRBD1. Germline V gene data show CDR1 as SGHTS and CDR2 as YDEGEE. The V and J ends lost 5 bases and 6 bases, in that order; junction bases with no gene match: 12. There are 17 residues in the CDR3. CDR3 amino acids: CASSSGPGQGAVQPQHF. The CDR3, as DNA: TGTGCCAGCAGTTCGGGGCCGGGACAGGGGGCGGTTCAGCCCCAGCATTTT. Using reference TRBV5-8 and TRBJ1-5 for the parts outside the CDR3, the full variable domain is EAGVTQSPTHLIKTRGQQATLRCSPISGHTSVYWYQQALGLGLQFLLWYDEGEERNRGNFPPRFSGRQFPNYSSELNVNALELEDSALYLCASSSGPGQGAVQPQHFGDGTRLSIL.

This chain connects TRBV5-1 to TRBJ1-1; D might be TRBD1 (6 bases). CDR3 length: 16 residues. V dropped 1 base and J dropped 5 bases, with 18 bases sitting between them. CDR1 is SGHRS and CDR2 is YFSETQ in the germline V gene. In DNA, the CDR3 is TGCGCCAGCAGCTTGTCTTTGTCGGGCACAGGGACTGAAGCTTTCTTT. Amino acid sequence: CASSLSLSGTGTEAFF. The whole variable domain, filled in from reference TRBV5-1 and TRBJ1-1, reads KAGVTQTPRYLIKTRGQQVTLSCSPISGHRSVSWYQQTPGQGLQFLFEYFSETQRNKGNFPGRFSGRQFSNSRSEMNVSTLELGDSALYLCASSLSLSGTGTEAFFGQGTRLTVV.

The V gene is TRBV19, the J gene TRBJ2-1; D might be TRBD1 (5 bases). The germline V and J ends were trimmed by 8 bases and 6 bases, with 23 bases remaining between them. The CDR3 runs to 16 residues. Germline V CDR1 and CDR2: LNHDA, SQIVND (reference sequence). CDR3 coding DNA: TGTGCCAGTCATGTTCAGGGAAGTTTTTTTGGCAATGAGCAGTTCTTC. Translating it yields CASHVQGSFFGNEQFF.

The CDR3 DNA reads TGTGCCAGCAGTTCAGGGAGGCAGCCCCAGCATTTT. It translates to CASSSGRQPQHF. This rearrangement joins TRBV28 to TRBJ1-5, with D possibly being TRBD1 (5 bases). CDR1 MDHEN and CDR2 SYDVKM come from the germline V gene. There are 12 residues in the CDR3. The V end was cut by 4 bases, the J end by 7 bases, with 8 bases between.

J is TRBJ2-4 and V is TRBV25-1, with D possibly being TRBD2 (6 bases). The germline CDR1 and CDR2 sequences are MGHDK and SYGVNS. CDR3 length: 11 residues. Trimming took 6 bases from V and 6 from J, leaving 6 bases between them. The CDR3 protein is CASSGGNIQYF. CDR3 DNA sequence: TGTGCCAGCAGCGGGGGAAACATTCAGTACTTC.

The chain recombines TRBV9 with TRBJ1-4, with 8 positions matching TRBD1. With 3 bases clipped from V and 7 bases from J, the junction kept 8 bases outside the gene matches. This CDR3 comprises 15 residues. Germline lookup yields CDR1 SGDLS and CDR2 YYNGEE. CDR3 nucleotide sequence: TGTGCCAGCAGCGAAGGACAGGGTGTTGGTGAAAAACTGTTTTTT. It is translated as CASSEGQGVGEKLFF. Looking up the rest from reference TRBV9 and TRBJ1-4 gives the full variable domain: DSGVTQTPKHLITATGQRVTLRCSPRSGDLSVYWYQQSLDQGLQFLIQYYNGEERAKGNILERFSAQQFPDLHSELNLSSLELGDSALYFCASSEGQGVGEKLFFGSGTQLSVL.

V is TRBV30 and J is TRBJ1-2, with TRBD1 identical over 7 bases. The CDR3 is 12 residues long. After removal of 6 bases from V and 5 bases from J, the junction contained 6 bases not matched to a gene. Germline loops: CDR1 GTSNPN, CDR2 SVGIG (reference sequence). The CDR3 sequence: CACSTGIYGYTF. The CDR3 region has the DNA TGTGCCTGTTCGACAGGGATTTATGGCTACACCTTC.

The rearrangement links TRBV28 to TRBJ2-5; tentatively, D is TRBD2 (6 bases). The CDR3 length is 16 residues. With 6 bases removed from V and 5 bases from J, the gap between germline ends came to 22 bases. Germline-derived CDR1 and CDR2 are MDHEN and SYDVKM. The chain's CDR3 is CASRGRASEGLETQYF. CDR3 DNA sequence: TGTGCCAGCAGGGGGCGGGCTAGCGAGGGGTTGGAGACCCAGTACTTC.

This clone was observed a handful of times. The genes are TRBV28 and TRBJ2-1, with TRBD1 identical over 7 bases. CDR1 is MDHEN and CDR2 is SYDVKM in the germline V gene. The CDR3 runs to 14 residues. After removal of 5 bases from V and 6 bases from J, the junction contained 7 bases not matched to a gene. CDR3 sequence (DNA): TGTGCCAGCAGTACCGGGACAGATCGCAATGAGCAGTTCTTC. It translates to CASSTGTDRNEQFF.

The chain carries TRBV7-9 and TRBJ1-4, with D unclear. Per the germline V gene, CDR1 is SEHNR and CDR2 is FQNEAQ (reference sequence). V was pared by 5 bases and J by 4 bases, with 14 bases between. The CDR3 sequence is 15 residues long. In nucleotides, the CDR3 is TGTGCCAGCAGCCGTCCAGACACCCGTAATGAAAAACTGTTTTTT. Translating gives CASSRPDTRNEKLFF.

The CDR3 DNA is TGTGCCAGCTCACCAATATCAGGGGCGGGAAACACCATATATTTT. Amino acid sequence: CASSPISGAGNTIYF. The chain is built from TRBV18 and TRBJ1-3, with TRBD1 as a possible D gene (6 bases). CDR1 is KGHSH, CDR2 LQKENI, per germline. This CDR3 contains 15 residues. Deletions cut 2 bases from V and 4 bases from J, with 12 bases between.

The CDR3 bases are TGTGCCAGCAGCGTAGGACAGGGTAGAACTGAAGCTTTCTTT. Translation gives CASSVGQGRTEAFF. V usage is TRBV9 and J usage is TRBJ1-1, with 7 bases lining up with TRBD1. The CDR3 loop spans 14 amino acids. After removal of 0 bases from V and 5 bases from J, the junction contained 4 bases not matched to a gene. CDR1 and CDR2 from the germline V gene are SGDLS and YYNGEE.

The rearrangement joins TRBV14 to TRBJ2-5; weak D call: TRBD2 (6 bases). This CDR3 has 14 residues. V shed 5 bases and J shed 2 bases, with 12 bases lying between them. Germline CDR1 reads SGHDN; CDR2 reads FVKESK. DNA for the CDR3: TGTGCCAGCAGCTACCGGGACTTACAAGAGACCCAGTACTTC. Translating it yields CASSYRDLQETQYF.

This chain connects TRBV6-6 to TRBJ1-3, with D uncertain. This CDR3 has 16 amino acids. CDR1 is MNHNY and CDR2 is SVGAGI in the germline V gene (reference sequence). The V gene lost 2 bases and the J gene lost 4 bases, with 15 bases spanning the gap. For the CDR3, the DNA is TGTGCCAGCAGTTACGCGGCAGCGGGGAAAGGAAACACCATATATTTT. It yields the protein CASSYAAAGKGNTIYF.

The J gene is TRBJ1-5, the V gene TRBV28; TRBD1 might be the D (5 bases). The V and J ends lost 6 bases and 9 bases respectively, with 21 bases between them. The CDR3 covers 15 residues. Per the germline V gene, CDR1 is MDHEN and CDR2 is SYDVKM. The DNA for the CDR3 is TGTGCCAGCAGACCCTCTGGTGCGGGGGGGAGGCCCCAGCATTTT. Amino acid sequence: CASRPSGAGGRPQHF. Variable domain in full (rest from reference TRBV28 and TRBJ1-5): DVKVTQSSRYLVKRTGEKVFLECVQDMDHENMFWYRQDPGLGLRLIYFSYDVKMKEKGDIPEGYSVSREKKERFSLILESASTNQTSMYLCASRPSGAGGRPQHFGDGTRLSIL.

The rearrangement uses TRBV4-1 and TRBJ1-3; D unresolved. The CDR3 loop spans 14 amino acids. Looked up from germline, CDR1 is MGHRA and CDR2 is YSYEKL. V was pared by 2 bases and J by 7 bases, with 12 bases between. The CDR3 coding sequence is TGCGCCAGCAGCCAAAACCCCTGGGCCAACACCATATATTTT. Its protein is CASSQNPWANTIYF.

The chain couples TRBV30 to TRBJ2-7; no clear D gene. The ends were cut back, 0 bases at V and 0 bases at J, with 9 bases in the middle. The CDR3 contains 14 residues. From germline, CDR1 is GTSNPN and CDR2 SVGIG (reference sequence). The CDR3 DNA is TGTGCCTGGAGTGTACTCGTCTACTCCTACGAGCAGTACTTC. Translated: CAWSVLVYSYEQYF.

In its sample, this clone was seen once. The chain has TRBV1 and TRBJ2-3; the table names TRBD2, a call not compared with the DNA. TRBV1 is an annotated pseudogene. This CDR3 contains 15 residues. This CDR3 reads CTSSRWGGDTDTQYF. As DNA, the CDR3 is TGCACCAGCAGCCGGTGGGGAGGGGACACAGATACGCAGTATTTT.

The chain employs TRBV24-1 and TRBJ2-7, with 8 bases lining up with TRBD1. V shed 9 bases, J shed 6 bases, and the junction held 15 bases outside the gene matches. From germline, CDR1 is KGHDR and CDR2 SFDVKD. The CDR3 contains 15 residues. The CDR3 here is CATLLSDREKGEQYF. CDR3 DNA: TGTGCCACCCTACTATCGGACAGGGAGAAAGGCGAGCAGTACTTC.

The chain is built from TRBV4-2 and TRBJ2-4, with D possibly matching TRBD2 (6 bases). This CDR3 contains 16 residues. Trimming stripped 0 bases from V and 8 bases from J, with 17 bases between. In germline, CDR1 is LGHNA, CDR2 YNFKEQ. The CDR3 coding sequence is TGTGCCAGCAGCCAAGATCTGACTAGGAAGGGGCACATTCAGTACTTC. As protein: CASSQDLTRKGHIQYF.

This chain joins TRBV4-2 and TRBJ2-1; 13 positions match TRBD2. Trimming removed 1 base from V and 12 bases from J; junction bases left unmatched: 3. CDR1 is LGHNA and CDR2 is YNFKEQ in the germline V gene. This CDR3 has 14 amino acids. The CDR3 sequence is CASSQAGLAGRQFF. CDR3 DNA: TGTGCCAGCAGCCAAGCGGGACTAGCGGGACGGCAGTTCTTC.

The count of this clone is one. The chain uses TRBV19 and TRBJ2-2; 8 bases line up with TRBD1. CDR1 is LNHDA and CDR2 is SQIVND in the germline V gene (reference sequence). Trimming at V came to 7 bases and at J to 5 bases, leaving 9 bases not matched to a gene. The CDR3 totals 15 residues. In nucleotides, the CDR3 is TGTGCCAGTATACCAGGACAGGGCTTAACCGGGGAGCTGTTTTTT. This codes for CASIPGQGLTGELFF.

CDR3 coding DNA: TGTGCCAGCAGTGAACAGGAGAACACTGAAGCTTTCTTT. Protein product: CASSEQENTEAFF. The rearrangement links TRBV25-1 to TRBJ1-1; D uncertain. This CDR3 has 13 amino acids. The V end was cut by 2 bases, the J end by 1 base, with 5 bases between. Germline V CDR1 and CDR2: MGHDK, SYGVNS.